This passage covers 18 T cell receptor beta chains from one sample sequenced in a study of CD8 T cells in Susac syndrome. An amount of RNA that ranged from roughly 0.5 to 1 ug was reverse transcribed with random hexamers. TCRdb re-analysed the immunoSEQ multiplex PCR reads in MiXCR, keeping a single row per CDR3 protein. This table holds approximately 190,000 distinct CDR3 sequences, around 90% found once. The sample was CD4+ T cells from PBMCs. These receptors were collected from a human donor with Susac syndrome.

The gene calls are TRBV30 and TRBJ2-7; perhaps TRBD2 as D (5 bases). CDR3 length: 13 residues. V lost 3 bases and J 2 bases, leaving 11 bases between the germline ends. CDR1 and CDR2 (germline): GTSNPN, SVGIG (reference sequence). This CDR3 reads CAWSLRVAYEQYF. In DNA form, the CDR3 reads TGTGCCTGGAGCTTGAGGGTAGCCTACGAGCAGTACTTC.

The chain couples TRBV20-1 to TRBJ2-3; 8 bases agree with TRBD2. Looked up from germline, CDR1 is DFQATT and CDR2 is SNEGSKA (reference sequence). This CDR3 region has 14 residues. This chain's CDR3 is CTLGGGPPTDTQYF. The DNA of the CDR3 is TGCACCCTCGGGGGGGGCCCTCCCACAGATACGCAGTATTTT.

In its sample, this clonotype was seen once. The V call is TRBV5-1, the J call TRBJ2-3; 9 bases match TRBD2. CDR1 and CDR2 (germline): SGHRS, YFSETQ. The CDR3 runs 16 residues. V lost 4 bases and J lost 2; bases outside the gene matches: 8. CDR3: CASSQGLAFDTDTQYF. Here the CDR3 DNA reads TGCGCCAGCAGCCAGGGACTAGCCTTCGACACAGATACGCAGTATTTT.

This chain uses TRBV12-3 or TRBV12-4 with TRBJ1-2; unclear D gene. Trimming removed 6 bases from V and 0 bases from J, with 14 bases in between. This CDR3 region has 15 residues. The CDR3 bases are TGTGCCAGCAGCTTTGGTGAGCTAACTAACTATGGCTACACCTTC. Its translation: CASSFGELTNYGYTF.

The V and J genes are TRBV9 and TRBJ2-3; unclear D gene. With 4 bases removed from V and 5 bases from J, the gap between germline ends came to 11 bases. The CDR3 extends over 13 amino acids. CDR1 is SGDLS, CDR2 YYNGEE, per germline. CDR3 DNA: TGTGCCAGCAGCCCCCGCTTAAGAGATACGCAGTATTTT. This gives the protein CASSPRLRDTQYF.

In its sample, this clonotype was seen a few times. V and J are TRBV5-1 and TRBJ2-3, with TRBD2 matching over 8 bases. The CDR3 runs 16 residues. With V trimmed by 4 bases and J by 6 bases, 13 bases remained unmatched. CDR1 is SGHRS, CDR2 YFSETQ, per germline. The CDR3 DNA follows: TGCGCCAGCAGCCCCGGCGGGAGGCCGACCTTGGATACGCAGTATTTT. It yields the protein CASSPGGRPTLDTQYF.

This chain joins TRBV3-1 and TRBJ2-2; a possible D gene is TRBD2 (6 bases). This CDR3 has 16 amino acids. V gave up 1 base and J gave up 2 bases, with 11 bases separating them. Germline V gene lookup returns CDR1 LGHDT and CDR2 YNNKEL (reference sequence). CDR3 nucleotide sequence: TGTGCCAGCAGCCAAGTGGGGGGAAGTAACACCGGGGAGCTGTTTTTT. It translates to CASSQVGGSNTGELFF.

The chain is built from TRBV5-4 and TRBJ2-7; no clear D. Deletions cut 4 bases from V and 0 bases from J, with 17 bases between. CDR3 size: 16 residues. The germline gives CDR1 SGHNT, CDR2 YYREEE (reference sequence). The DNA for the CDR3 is TGTGCCAGCAGCCCTCGCTTGACGGATAGCTCCTACGAGCAGTACTTC. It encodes CASSPRLTDSSYEQYF.

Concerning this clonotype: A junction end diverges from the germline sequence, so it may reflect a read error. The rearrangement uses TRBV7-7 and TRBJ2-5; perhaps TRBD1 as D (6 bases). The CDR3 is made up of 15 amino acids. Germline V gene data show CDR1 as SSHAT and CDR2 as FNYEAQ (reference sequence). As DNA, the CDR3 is TGTGCTAGCAGCTTAGGTTCAGGGACATTGGAGACCCAGTACTTC. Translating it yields CASSLGSGTLETQYF.

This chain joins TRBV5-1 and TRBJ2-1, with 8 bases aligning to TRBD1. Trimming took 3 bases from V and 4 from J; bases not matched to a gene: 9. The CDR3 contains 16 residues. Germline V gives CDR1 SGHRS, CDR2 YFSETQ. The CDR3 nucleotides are TGCGCCAGCAGCTACAGGACAGGGAAAACATACAATGAGCAGTTCTTC. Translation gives CASSYRTGKTYNEQFF.

This CDR3 is CASRTLGTGGYEQYF. The CDR3 DNA reads TGTGCCAGCAGGACCCTGGGGACAGGGGGATACGAGCAGTACTTC. This chain links TRBV2 with TRBJ2-7, with 11 bases that match TRBD1. After removal of 6 bases from V and 4 bases from J, the junction contained 8 bases not matched to a gene. The CDR3 extends over 15 amino acids. CDR1 is SNHLY and CDR2 is FYNNEI in the germline V gene.

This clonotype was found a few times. DNA of the CDR3: TGTGCCAGCAGCCTAGCGGGAGGACAGACCCAGTACTTC. This codes for CASSLAGGQTQYF. The chain carries TRBV6-1 and TRBJ2-5, with 11 bases identical to TRBD2. CDR1 is MNHNS, CDR2 SASEGT, per germline. This CDR3 spans 13 amino acids. V trimming: 6 bases; J trimming: 6 bases; junction bases outside the gene matches: 3.

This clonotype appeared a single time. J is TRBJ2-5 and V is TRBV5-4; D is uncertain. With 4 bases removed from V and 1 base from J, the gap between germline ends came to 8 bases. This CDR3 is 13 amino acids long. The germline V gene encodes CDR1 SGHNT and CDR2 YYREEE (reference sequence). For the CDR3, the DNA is TGTGCCAGCAGCCGTACCCTCCAAGAGACCCAGTACTTC. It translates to CASSRTLQETQYF.

As DNA, the CDR3 is TGTGCCATCAAATCCCAACAGGGGGCGGCTGGGGCCAACGTCCTGACTTTC. The encoded protein is CAIKSQQGAAGANVLTF. The gene calls are TRBV10-3 and TRBJ2-6; 9 bases agree with TRBD1. The CDR3 has 17 amino acids. Germline lookup yields CDR1 ENHRY and CDR2 SYGVKD. Germline trimming cut 7 bases from V and 2 bases from J; bases unmatched to any gene: 9.

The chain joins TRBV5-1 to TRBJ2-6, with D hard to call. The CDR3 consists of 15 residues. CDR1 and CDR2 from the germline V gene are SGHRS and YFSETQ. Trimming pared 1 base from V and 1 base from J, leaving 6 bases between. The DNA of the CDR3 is TGCGCCAGCAGCTTGTCGGCTTCTGGGGCCAACGTCCTGACTTTC. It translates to CASSLSASGANVLTF.

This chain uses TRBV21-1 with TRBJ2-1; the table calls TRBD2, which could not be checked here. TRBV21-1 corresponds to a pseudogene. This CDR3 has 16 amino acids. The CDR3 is CASSKDSSGSYNEQFF. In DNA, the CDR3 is TGTGCCAGCAGCAAAGACTCTAGCGGGAGCTACAATGAGCAGTTCTTC.

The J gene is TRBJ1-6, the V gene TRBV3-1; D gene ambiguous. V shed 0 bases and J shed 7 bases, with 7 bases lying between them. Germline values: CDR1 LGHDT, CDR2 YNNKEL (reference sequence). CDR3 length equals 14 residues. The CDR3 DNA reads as TGTGCCAGCAGCCAAGAGGGGAGCAATTCACCCCTCCACTTT. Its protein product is CASSQEGSNSPLHF. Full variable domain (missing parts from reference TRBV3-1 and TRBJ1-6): DTAVSQTPKYLVTQMGNDKSIKCEQNLGHDTMYWYKQDSKKFLKIMFSYNNKELIINETVPNRFSPKSPDKAHLNLHINSLELGDSAVYFCASSQEGSNSPLHFGNGTRLTVT.

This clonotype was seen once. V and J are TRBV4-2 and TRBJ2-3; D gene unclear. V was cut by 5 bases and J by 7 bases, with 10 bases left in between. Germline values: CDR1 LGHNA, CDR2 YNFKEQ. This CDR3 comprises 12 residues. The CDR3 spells CASSDDVNTQYF. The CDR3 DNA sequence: TGTGCCAGCAGCGACGATGTAAATACGCAGTATTTT.